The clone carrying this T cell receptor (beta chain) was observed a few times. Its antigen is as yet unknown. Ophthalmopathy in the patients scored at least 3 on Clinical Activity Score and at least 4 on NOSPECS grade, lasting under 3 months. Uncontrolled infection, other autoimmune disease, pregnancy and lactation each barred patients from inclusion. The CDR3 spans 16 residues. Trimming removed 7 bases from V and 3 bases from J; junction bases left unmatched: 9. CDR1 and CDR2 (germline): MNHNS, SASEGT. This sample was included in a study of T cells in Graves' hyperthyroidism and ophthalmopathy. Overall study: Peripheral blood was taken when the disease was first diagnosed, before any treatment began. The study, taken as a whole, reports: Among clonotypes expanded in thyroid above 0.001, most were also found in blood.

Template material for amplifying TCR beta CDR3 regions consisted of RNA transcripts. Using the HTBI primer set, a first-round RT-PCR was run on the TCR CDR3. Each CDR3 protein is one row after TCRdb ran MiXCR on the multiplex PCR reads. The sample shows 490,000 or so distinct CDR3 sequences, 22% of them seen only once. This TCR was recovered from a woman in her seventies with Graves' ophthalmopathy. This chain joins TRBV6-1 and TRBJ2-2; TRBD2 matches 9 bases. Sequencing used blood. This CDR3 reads CASTGGVAGDTGELFF. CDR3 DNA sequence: TGTGCCAGCACCGGGGGAGTAGCGGGAGACACCGGGGAGCTGTTTTTT.